These T cell receptor beta chains were read from a single sample in a study of T cell responses to AZD1222 COVID-19 vaccine. Profiled with immunoSEQ multiplex PCR; TCRdb holds only in-frame clones, not every one. The table shows 50,000 to 75,000 clones, with about 88% occurring only once. Sample: peripheral blood, taken 28 days after the second AZD1222 dose. These receptors came from an adult who received the AZD1222 COVID-19 vaccine. Each CDR3 is given with its conserved first and last residue. A D gene is named only where the DNA matches it firmly.

v_call: TRBV5-5
j_call: TRBJ2-3
d_call: TRBD2
cdr3_aa: CASSPRGGPNTDTQYF

v_call: TRBV7-7
j_call: TRBJ2-2
d_call: TRBD2
cdr3_aa: CASSLWTSGENTGELFF

v_call: TRBV3-1/TRBV3-2
j_call: TRBJ1-2
d_call: TRBD1
cdr3_aa: CASSQGQAFYTF

v_call: TRBV3-1/TRBV3-2
j_call: TRBJ2-1
d_call: TRBD2
cdr3_aa: CASSPFIPSAGGPGEQFF

v_call: TRBV5-1
j_call: TRBJ2-7
d_call: TRBD2
cdr3_aa: CASSLVASGGLTYEQYF

v_call: TRBV6-1
j_call: TRBJ2-7
d_call: TRBD1
cdr3_aa: CASSEAGGQGTGQYF

v_call: TRBV27
j_call: TRBJ1-6
d_call: TRBD1
cdr3_aa: CASSLFGGATGTGGASPLHF

v_call: TRBV30
j_call: TRBJ1-5
d_call: .
cdr3_aa: CAWSEGGRSNQPQHF

v_call: TRBV11-2
j_call: TRBJ2-5
d_call: .
cdr3_aa: CASSSPTGGLGETQYF

v_call: TRBV10-1
j_call: TRBJ2-3
d_call: TRBD2
cdr3_aa: CASSGRSGGRADTQYF

v_call: TRBV30
j_call: TRBJ2-7
d_call: TRBD2
cdr3_aa: CAWTFKRGFDEQYF

v_call: TRBV28
j_call: TRBJ2-7
d_call: .
cdr3_aa: CASSLPDSPGEHEQYF

v_call: TRBV5-1
j_call: TRBJ2-5
d_call: .
cdr3_aa: CASSFRGQVEAQYF

v_call: TRBV19
j_call: TRBJ1-1
d_call: .
cdr3_aa: CASSPLPRTNTEAFF

v_call: TRBV12-3/TRBV12-4
j_call: TRBJ1-5
d_call: .
cdr3_aa: CASSFWGGQPQHF

v_call: TRBV11-2
j_call: TRBJ2-2
d_call: TRBD1
cdr3_aa: CASSLARGRTGELFF

v_call: TRBV23-1
j_call: TRBJ1-5
d_call: .
cdr3_aa: CASSQSTGWVPQHF

v_call: TRBV18
j_call: TRBJ1-5
d_call: TRBD1
cdr3_aa: CASSPTGGTQPQHF

v_call: TRBV6-5
j_call: TRBJ1-5
d_call: TRBD1
cdr3_aa: CASWGQHSNQPQHF

v_call: TRBV10-3
j_call: TRBJ1-2
d_call: .
cdr3_aa: CAISAGHFSSNYGYTF

v_call: TRBV9
j_call: TRBJ2-5
d_call: .
cdr3_aa: CASSVLASQGTQYF

v_call: TRBV6-2/TRBV6-3
j_call: TRBJ2-7
d_call: .
cdr3_aa: CASSYTYEQYF

v_call: TRBV19
j_call: TRBJ1-2
d_call: .
cdr3_aa: CASSKDIGRGYTF

v_call: TRBV5-1
j_call: TRBJ2-5
d_call: TRBD2
cdr3_aa: CASRLTSGIETQYF

v_call: TRBV28
j_call: TRBJ1-2
d_call: .
cdr3_aa: CASSLGGFYGYTF

v_call: TRBV6-5
j_call: TRBJ1-2
d_call: .
cdr3_aa: CASSYLDSNYGYTF

v_call: TRBV10-3
j_call: TRBJ1-5
d_call: TRBD1
cdr3_aa: CAISAGQGDQPQHF

v_call: TRBV10-3
j_call: TRBJ2-7
d_call: TRBD1
cdr3_aa: CAIRGQVPGEQYF

v_call: TRBV27
j_call: TRBJ1-6
d_call: TRBD1
cdr3_aa: CASRGQGNSPLHF

v_call: TRBV5-4
j_call: TRBJ2-2
d_call: .
cdr3_aa: CASSVDFGTGELFF

v_call: TRBV5-8
j_call: TRBJ1-5
d_call: TRBD1
cdr3_aa: CASSLGQGGNQPQHF

v_call: TRBV19
j_call: TRBJ2-5
d_call: .
cdr3_aa: CASRDTPGNQETQYF

v_call: TRBV5-1
j_call: TRBJ1-1
d_call: .
cdr3_aa: CASSFFEMNTEAFF

v_call: TRBV6-2/TRBV6-3
j_call: TRBJ2-3
d_call: .
cdr3_aa: CASSYTTDTQYF

v_call: TRBV6-6
j_call: TRBJ2-1
d_call: .
cdr3_aa: CASTQSGANNEQFF

v_call: TRBV4-1
j_call: TRBJ2-7
d_call: TRBD2
cdr3_aa: CASSQDTGLAGAEQYF

v_call: TRBV3-1/TRBV3-2
j_call: TRBJ1-4
d_call: .
cdr3_aa: CASSPQAGREKLFF

v_call: TRBV5-8
j_call: TRBJ1-1
d_call: .
cdr3_aa: CASSSEQGLNTEAFF

v_call: TRBV7-9
j_call: TRBJ1-1
d_call: .
cdr3_aa: CASSWARTGTEAFF

v_call: TRBV10-1
j_call: TRBJ1-6
d_call: .
cdr3_aa: CASSESNSPLHF

v_call: TRBV6-5
j_call: TRBJ1-2
d_call: TRBD1
cdr3_aa: CASRPTDRVYGYTF

v_call: TRBV7-8
j_call: TRBJ2-2
d_call: .
cdr3_aa: CASSSKRGAGTGELFF

v_call: TRBV6-5
j_call: TRBJ2-1
d_call: TRBD2
cdr3_aa: CASKGLAGEDEQFF

v_call: TRBV7-9
j_call: TRBJ1-4
d_call: .
cdr3_aa: CASSSRQVSNEKLFF

v_call: TRBV30
j_call: TRBJ2-3
d_call: TRBD2
cdr3_aa: CAWSGLAGSGTQYF

v_call: TRBV18
j_call: TRBJ2-7
d_call: .
cdr3_aa: CASSLSYEQYF

v_call: TRBV25-1
j_call: TRBJ2-2
d_call: .
cdr3_aa: CASAGTNTGELFF

v_call: TRBV14
j_call: TRBJ1-2
d_call: TRBD1
cdr3_aa: CASSQFNDREGGYTF

v_call: TRBV6-5
j_call: TRBJ1-2
d_call: .
cdr3_aa: CASSYSRQTGYTF

v_call: TRBV6-5
j_call: TRBJ1-3
d_call: .
cdr3_aa: CASSQSGISGNTIYF

v_call: TRBV7-2
j_call: TRBJ1-5
d_call: TRBD1
cdr3_aa: CASSRGQGGHQPQHF

v_call: TRBV28
j_call: TRBJ2-7
d_call: .
cdr3_aa: CASTAQPRSYEQYF

v_call: TRBV15
j_call: TRBJ2-2
d_call: .
cdr3_aa: CATSRVGENTGELFF

v_call: TRBV19
j_call: TRBJ1-1
d_call: .
cdr3_aa: CASSVQPWNTEAFF

v_call: TRBV10-2
j_call: TRBJ2-2
d_call: .
cdr3_aa: CASRDTNTGELFF

v_call: TRBV6-5
j_call: TRBJ1-2
d_call: .
cdr3_aa: CASSLPRQNYGYTF

v_call: TRBV28
j_call: TRBJ2-3
d_call: .
cdr3_aa: CASIVGGSTDTQYF

v_call: TRBV14
j_call: TRBJ2-7
d_call: TRBD2
cdr3_aa: CASSQDAGLAPEQYF

v_call: TRBV7-2
j_call: TRBJ2-7
d_call: TRBD2
cdr3_aa: CASSLGTSASEQYF